Below are 9 T cell receptor beta chains sequenced from a single sample in a study of post-analysis software for immune sequencing data. These receptors are not linked to any known antigen. Study-level results: When patients were compared with controls, four to six TRBV segments were more frequent, TRBV5-6, TRBV5-1 and TRBV20-1 among them.

The TCR beta cDNA libraries carried unique molecular identifiers. MiXCR, run by TCRdb on the PCR reads, gives a single entry per CDR3 protein. The sample has roughly 730,000 distinct CDR3 sequences, about 27% seen once. Sequenced material: blood. All receptors come from a girl between 10 and 17 years old with multiple sclerosis.

Details on this clonotype: This sequence may be a read error, since a much larger clone differs from it by one base. The chain is built from TRBV27 and TRBJ2-7, with D hard to call. The V end lost 2 bases, the J end lost 0 bases, and 8 bases lay between the germline ends. This CDR3 has 14 residues. Germline CDR1 MNHEY, CDR2 SMNVEV (reference sequence). CDR3 coding DNA: TGTGCCAGCAGTTTAGGGGTGGACTCCTACGAGCAGTACTTC. As protein: CASSLGVDSYEQYF.

The chain employs TRBV20-1 and TRBJ2-3; TRBD2 might be the D (5 bases). V was cut by 1 base and J by 2 bases, with 25 bases left in between. Germline V gene data show CDR1 as DFQATT and CDR2 as SNEGSKA (reference sequence). The CDR3 is made up of 19 amino acids. The CDR3 DNA sequence: TGCAGTGCTAGAGGGTCCCCGGTGGTAGATATCGGGGTCACAGATACGCAGTATTTT. Residues: CSARGSPVVDIGVTDTQYF.

The chain has TRBV10-2 and TRBJ1-5; unclear D gene. CDR1 is WSHSY, CDR2 SAAADI, per germline. Trimming cost V 2 bases and J 5 bases, with 7 bases left between them. The CDR3 totals 13 residues. CDR3 sequence (DNA): TGCGCCAGCAGTGAGACAGATTATCAGCCCCAGCATTTT. Protein sequence: CASSETDYQPQHF.

The V call is TRBV28, the J call TRBJ2-1, with 9 nucleotides matching TRBD2. The J segment lost 3 bases and the V segment lost 8 bases, leaving 11 bases of the junction unmatched. CDR3 length: 16 amino acids. Germline assignment: CDR1 MDHEN and CDR2 SYDVKM. The CDR3 sequence: CASGLPTSGLYNEQFF. DNA of the CDR3: TGTGCCAGCGGCCTACCGACTAGCGGACTCTACAATGAGCAGTTCTTC.

This clonotype was counted ten times or more. The genes are TRBV29-1 and TRBJ2-7; TRBD1 aligns across 8 bases. The CDR3 runs 13 residues. The V gene's germline CDR1 is SQVTM and CDR2 ANQGSEA. The V gene end was trimmed by 4 bases and the J gene end by 1 base; junction bases not matched to a gene: 3. The DNA for the CDR3 is TGCAGCGTTGCGACAGGGGAATCCTACGAGCAGTACTTC. Encoded protein: CSVATGESYEQYF.

The chain joins TRBV7-2 to TRBJ1-4; no clear D gene. The CDR3 length is 15 residues. Trimming cost V 5 bases and J 7 bases, with 17 bases left between them. CDR1 is SGHTA, CDR2 FQGNSA, per germline. The chain's CDR3 is CTSSQRGTRGEKLFF. In DNA, the CDR3 is TGTACCAGCAGCCAACGGGGAACACGGGGTGAAAAACTGTTTTTT.

The chain links TRBV4-1 to TRBJ1-2, with unresolved D. Trimming left V 1 base short and J 2 bases short, with 14 bases between. This CDR3 is built from 16 residues. Germline CDR1 is MGHRA and CDR2 is YSYEKL. CDR3 sequence (DNA): TGCGCCAGCAGCCAAGCGGCCCGGACGGGCAACTATGGCTACACCTTC. Protein: CASSQAARTGNYGYTF.

The gene calls are TRBV20-1 and TRBJ1-1; D is possibly TRBD1 (5 bases). V dropped 6 bases and J dropped 5 bases, with 16 bases sitting between them. The CDR3 runs 13 residues. The germline gives CDR1 DFQATT, CDR2 SNEGSKA (reference sequence). This chain's CDR3 is CSAPGPSRTEAFF. The CDR3, as DNA: TGCAGTGCCCCGGGACCTTCAAGGACTGAAGCTTTCTTT.

This chain uses TRBV28 with TRBJ2-1; TRBD2 matches at 8 bases. Germline values: CDR1 MDHEN, CDR2 SYDVKM. V gave up 4 bases and J gave up 2 bases; unmatched junction bases: 10. The CDR3 totals 17 residues. The CDR3, as DNA: TGTGCCAGCAGTTCGACCTATCGAGCGGGGGCCTACAATGAGCAGTTCTTC. Translated, it gives CASSSTYRAGAYNEQFF.